This T cell receptor beta chain was retrieved from a study of shared clonotypes between healthy human individuals. Whole-study context: Used for every donor were three CD4 naive, three CD4 memory, two CD8 naive and one CD8 memory plate.

This table comes from immunoSEQ multiplex PCR, and its TCRdb copy is limited to in-frame clones, with some not included. The table lists around 2.3 million clones, approximately 96% of them singletons. The germline V and J ends were trimmed by 0 bases and 2 bases, with 9 bases remaining between them. The CDR3 spans 14 residues. Germline loops: CDR1 GTSNPN, CDR2 SVGIG (reference sequence). This TCR derives from a man aged 18-30 years in good health. The sample comprised naive CD4+ T cells sorted from blood. The subset here: CD45RA+ positively selected. V usage is TRBV30 and J usage is TRBJ2-3; unclear D gene. The CDR3 sequence: CAWSVKSYTDTQYF. CDR3 coding DNA: TGTGCCTGGAGTGTAAAGAGTTACACAGATACGCAGTATTTT.